The clone carrying this T cell receptor beta chain was counted between two and nine times. The data were obtained in a study of cytomegalovirus exposure and HLA in healthy donors. The PCR contained 60 Vbeta and 13 Jbeta primers. TCRdb's table, derived via immunoSEQ multiplex PCR, lists solely in-frame clones and lacks some. The table has 150,000 to 200,000 clones, around 79% seen once. V was pared by 0 bases and J by 9 bases, with 9 bases between. Germline loops: CDR1 MNHNY, CDR2 SVGAGI (reference sequence). The length of the CDR3 is 13 residues. The rearrangement links TRBV6-6 to TRBJ2-1; D is unclear. The source is a man aged 50 or older in good health and CMV-seropositive. The sequenced sample consisted of PBMCs. CDR3 coding DNA: TGTGCCAGCAGTTACTCCTTGCGAATTGAGCAGTTCTTC. Translation: CASSYSLRIEQFF.